Presented here are 14 T cell receptor beta chains from one specimen sequenced in a study of T cells expressing NK-cell markers. From its re-call of the 5' RACE reads, TCRdb lists each CDR3 protein once, without DNA. The sample table sets out a few hundred thousand distinct CDR3 sequences. Sequencing was performed on blood T cells: a sorted CD56 or NKG2C T cell subset, CD4+ or CD8+ T cells, or bulk PBMC T cells (not recorded which). The source is a man aged 18-30 years in good health.

This chain uses TRBV7-2 with TRBJ2-3; as DNA is missing, the TRBD1 call by TCRdb cannot be tested. This CDR3 is 14 amino acids long. Germline values: CDR1 SGHTA, CDR2 FQGNSA. The chain's CDR3 is CASSLAGTADTQYF.

V and J are TRBV4-1 and TRBJ2-1; without DNA, the TCRdb call of TRBD1 cannot be checked. Germline assignment: CDR1 MGHRA and CDR2 YSYEKL. This CDR3 is 14 amino acids long. The CDR3 sequence: CASSQWQGGDEQFF.

The chain employs TRBV28 and TRBJ2-1. This CDR3 comprises 14 residues. The germline V gene encodes CDR1 MDHEN and CDR2 SYDVKM. This CDR3 reads CASIQRSSYNEQFF.

CDR3 residues: CASSWGHRGTEAFF. The rearrangement joins TRBV28 to TRBJ1-1; TCRdb lists TRBD1, though no DNA is available to test this call. From germline, CDR1 is MDHEN and CDR2 SYDVKM. The CDR3 spans 14 residues.

CDR3 in amino acids: CASPRDLQETQYF. The genes are TRBV27 and TRBJ2-5; the D call of TRBD2 rests on TCRdb alone, since no DNA is present to check it. This CDR3 has 13 residues. Germline lookup yields CDR1 MNHEY and CDR2 SMNVEV (reference sequence).

The J gene is TRBJ2-3, the V gene TRBV6-2 or TRBV6-3; TCRdb selects TRBD2, and the lack of DNA leaves this call unchecked. The CDR3 loop spans 13 amino acids. The germline gives CDR1 MNHEY, CDR2 SVGEGT. CDR3 region: CASSRLRADTQYF.

The chain joins TRBV6-5 to TRBJ2-7. The CDR3 is 11 amino acids. CDR1 is MNHEY, CDR2 SVGAGI, per germline. CDR3 protein: CASSSNYEQYF.

The chain employs TRBV11-2 and TRBJ2-5; the D call from TCRdb, TRBD2, cannot be confirmed without DNA. CDR1 is SGHAT, CDR2 FQNNGV, per germline. The CDR3 has 16 amino acids. The CDR3 spells CASSSAVAGGRETQYF.

The chain couples TRBV28 to TRBJ2-7; TCRdb indicates TRBD2, and absent DNA this call remains unverified. CDR3 length: 16 amino acids. Germline V CDR1 and CDR2: MDHEN, SYDVKM. The CDR3 sequence is CASRQRGLAGGPEQYF.

The chain carries TRBV21-1 and TRBJ1-5; TCRdb's D gene call, TRBD1, goes unchecked for lack of DNA. TRBV21-1 is a pseudogene segment. The CDR3 covers 12 residues. CDR3 in amino acids: CAKQGGNQPQHF.

The chain is built from TRBV5-6 and TRBJ1-5; TCRdb's D call of TRBD1 is untestable without DNA. The length of the CDR3 is 15 residues. Germline V gene data show CDR1 as SGHDT and CDR2 as YYEEEE. CDR3 loop: CASSWGQDPYQPQHF.

V gene TRBV20-1 combines with J gene TRBJ2-1. Germline CDR1 and CDR2: DFQATT and SNEGSKA (reference sequence). This CDR3 comprises 15 residues. Here the CDR3 reads CSARLWRNTYNEQFF.

The gene calls are TRBV29-1 and TRBJ2-3; TCRdb proposes TRBD2, but this gene call is untestable without DNA. The CDR3 spans 15 residues. Germline loops: CDR1 SQVTM, CDR2 ANQGSEA. CDR3 in amino acids: CSVVRLAGEVNTQYF.

The genes are TRBV20-1 and TRBJ2-1. This CDR3 has 12 residues. CDR1 and CDR2 from the germline V gene are DFQATT and SNEGSKA (reference sequence). The chain's CDR3 is CSARVSSGRRFF.